This section outlines one T cell receptor (beta chain) sequence together with its context. Its antigen is not yet known. No base quality values were provided; no much bigger clone lies one nucleotide off. Reading the germline V gene gives CDR1 MNHEY and CDR2 SVGAGI. For this chain, trimming is 0 bases at the V end and 6 bases at the J end, and the number of junction bases without a gene match is 4. Measured from the cysteine to the phenylalanine, the CDR3 is 15 residues long. Only CDR3 DNA is held: 45 bases, read in frame from base 1. This sample is part of a study of T cell responses to AZD1222 COVID-19 vaccine (dated by TCRdb to the early 2020s). In the study overall: AZD1222 recipients whose second dose came at about 4 weeks and those whose second dose came at about 12 weeks were combined into one group, since spike-specific TCR depth and breadth did not differ between the two schedules. TCR sequencing covered over 230 trial participants: 207 given two doses of AZD1222 and 26 given two doses of MenACWY control vaccine. Enrollment into the trials was organized by age into subgroups of 18-55, 56-69 and 70-plus years, and those subgroups contained around 150, 28 and 57 TCR-sequenced participants, respectively.

The meaning of the sample's time point label: baseline before first vaccination. Vaccinee samples were obtained from the UK trials COV001 and COV002, which included a single-blind randomized controlled phase 2/3 trial of AZD1222 (ChAdOx1 nCoV-19) in healthy adults. For TCRbeta chain sequencing, PBMC samples from trial participants were taken at day 0 and at day 28 after the second dose. The CDR3 regions of human TCRbeta chains were analyzed by immunosequencing. The source study handled its data this way. Repertoire TCRs were checked for matches against a reference library of SARS-CoV-2-specific TCRs that had been generated using the MIRA antigen-specificity platform. Breadth was defined as the fraction of unique TCRs that were SARS-CoV-2-associated. Depth was defined as the fraction of total T cells that were SARS-CoV-2-associated. Each spike-specific TCR was assigned to its reactive spike region and to a CD4 or CD8 class using the MIRA data. Log10-transformed breadth and depth values were compared by one-way ANOVA with Sidak's multiple comparisons tests. The table comes from immuneACCESS by way of TCRdb, which keeps in-frame sequences with V and J called. Part of the clones is missing from these tables; in studies checked, under half for an unresolved V gene and the rest for unknown reasons. The V and J calls and clone size are taken from that table; D and trimming were inferred from the DNA. The sample table holds approximately 180,000 clones, of which roughly nine tenths were seen once. The ten biggest clones cover approximately 1.6% of the sample.

Paper-wide results and their limitations: The whole spike protein was spanned by vaccine-associated CD4 TCRs, and dominant responses were seen in regions 160-218 and 743-854. Nearly half of unique spike-specific TCRs reportedly recognized epitopes outside regions mutated in the B.1.351 and B.1.1.7 variants. Spike-specific TCR breadth and depth rose significantly after two AZD1222 doses compared with day 0 and with MenACWY recipients. Most participants were white British and females outnumbered males, and the authors suggested that clonal diversity may have been underestimated. In the small 56-69-year group, the increase in depth fell short of significance, most likely because of low power. Because no day 14 peak-response samples were available, repertoires were characterized only after the peak T cell response. Conclusions about previously exposed vaccinees are limited, since just a handful of AZD1222 recipients were seropositive for SARS-CoV-2 at baseline.

This sequence originates from an adult in good health. The chain is assembled from TRBV6-5 and TRBJ1-5, with 8 bases aligning to TRBD1. The material was peripheral blood, obtained on day 0 of AZD1222 vaccination. The nucleotides are TGTGCCAGCAGTTACTCGGCAGGGGGCAGTCAGCCCCAGCATTTT. This translates into CASSYSAGGSQPQHF.